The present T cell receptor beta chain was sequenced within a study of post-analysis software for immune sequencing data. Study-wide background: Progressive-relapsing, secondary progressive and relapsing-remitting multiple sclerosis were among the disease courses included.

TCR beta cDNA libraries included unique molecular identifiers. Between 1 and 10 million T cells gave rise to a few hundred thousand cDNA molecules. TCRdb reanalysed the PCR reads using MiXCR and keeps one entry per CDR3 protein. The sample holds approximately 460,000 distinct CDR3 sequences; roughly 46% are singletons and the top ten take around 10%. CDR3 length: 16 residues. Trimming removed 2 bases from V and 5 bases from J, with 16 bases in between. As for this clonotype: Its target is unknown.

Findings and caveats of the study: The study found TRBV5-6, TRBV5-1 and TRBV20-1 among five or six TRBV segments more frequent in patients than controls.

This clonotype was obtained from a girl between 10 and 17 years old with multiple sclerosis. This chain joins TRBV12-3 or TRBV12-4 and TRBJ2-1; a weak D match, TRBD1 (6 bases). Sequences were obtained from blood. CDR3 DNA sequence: TGTGCCAGCAGTTTAATAGGGGGTGGGCTAGACAATGAGCAGTTCTTC. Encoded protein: CASSLIGGGLDNEQFF.